The 20 T cell receptor beta chains below come from one sample, sequenced in a study of T cell responses to AZD1222 COVID-19 vaccine. TCRdb's copy holds only in-frame clones and misses some; the assay was immunoSEQ multiplex PCR. Of about 140,000 clones in the sample, 90% were seen once. The material was peripheral blood, obtained 28 days after the second AZD1222 dose. These receptors all come from an adult who received the AZD1222 COVID-19 vaccine.

This chain links TRBV28 with TRBJ1-2; tentatively, D is TRBD1 (5 bases). V gave up 3 bases and J gave up 8 bases, with 16 bases separating them. Germline-derived CDR1 and CDR2 are MDHEN and SYDVKM. The CDR3 totals 14 residues. CDR3 coding DNA: TGTGCCAGCAGTTTTCCCGGACAAATAAGAGGCTACACCTTC. Protein sequence: CASSFPGQIRGYTF.

The gene calls are TRBV6-5 and TRBJ1-2; D is uncertain. This CDR3 spans 15 amino acids. Germline V gives CDR1 MNHEY, CDR2 SVGAGI. V gave up 4 bases and J gave up 3 bases, with 15 bases separating them. DNA for the CDR3: TGTGCCAGCAGTTCCAGGCCCGCCTGGGACTATGGCTACACCTTC. It encodes CASSSRPAWDYGYTF.

The chain joins TRBV4-3 to TRBJ2-5, with a possible D match to TRBD1 (5 bases). The CDR3 length is 15 residues. With 1 base removed from V and 1 base from J, the gap between germline ends came to 10 bases. Germline CDR1 reads LGHNA; CDR2 reads YSLEER. CDR3 bases: TGCGCCAGCAGCCAAGGGTCAGGGCCCCAAGAGACCCAGTACTTC. This translates into CASSQGSGPQETQYF.

The J gene is TRBJ1-3, the V gene TRBV18, with D perhaps matching TRBD1 (5 bases). V was pared by 2 bases and J by 2 bases, with 13 bases between. Germline V gene data show CDR1 as KGHSH and CDR2 as LQKENI. The CDR3 is made up of 16 amino acids. In DNA form, the CDR3 reads TGTGCCAGCTCACCAGCGCCAGGGACGGCTGGAAACACCATATATTTT. As protein: CASSPAPGTAGNTIYF.

This chain uses TRBV7-2 with TRBJ1-6; TRBD1 matches 9 bases. The germline V gene encodes CDR1 SGHTA and CDR2 FQGNSA. V lost 3 bases and J lost 5; bases outside the gene matches: 2. This CDR3 has 15 residues. The CDR3 DNA reads TGTGCCAGCAGCTTCTGGGACAGGGATAATTCACCCCTCCACTTT. Its translation is CASSFWDRDNSPLHF.

The chain employs TRBV11-3 and TRBJ2-2, with D possibly matching TRBD2 (5 bases). The length of the CDR3 is 14 residues. Germline loops: CDR1 SGHNT, CDR2 YENEEA. The germline V and J ends were trimmed by 6 bases and 6 bases, with 14 bases remaining between them. As DNA, the CDR3 is TGTGCCAGCAGGCCGGGATCAAGAGCCGGGGAGCTGTTTTTT. As protein: CASRPGSRAGELFF.

The chain carries TRBV6-5 and TRBJ2-7; 7 bases line up with TRBD1. This CDR3 has 14 amino acids. J lost 3 bases, V lost 1 base, and 3 bases had no gene match. CDR1 is MNHEY and CDR2 is SVGAGI in the germline V gene. The DNA for the CDR3 is TGTGCCAGCAGTTACTGGACAGGAAACTACGAGCAGTACTTC. This sequence encodes CASSYWTGNYEQYF.

The chain joins TRBV4-2 to TRBJ1-4, with a possible D match to TRBD1 (5 bases). The CDR3 spans 17 residues. The V and J ends lost 4 bases and 0 bases respectively, with 15 bases between them. Germline-derived CDR1 and CDR2 are LGHNA and YNFKEQ. The CDR3 loop is CASSLNAQGATNEKLFF. Written as DNA, the CDR3 is TGTGCCAGCAGCCTTAACGCGCAGGGAGCAACTAATGAAAAACTGTTTTTT.

The V gene is TRBV27, the J gene TRBJ1-1; 7 nucleotides match TRBD1. Germline lookup yields CDR1 MNHEY and CDR2 SMNVEV (reference sequence). CDR3 length: 15 residues. V gave up 6 bases and J gave up 0 bases; unmatched junction bases: 7. The CDR3 reads CASRRPGQMNTEAFF. CDR3 in DNA: TGTGCCAGCAGGCGACCGGGACAGATGAACACTGAAGCTTTCTTT.

The chain uses TRBV19 and TRBJ1-2, with 9 bases aligning to TRBD1. V lost 9 bases, J lost 4 bases, and 12 bases stayed unmatched. This CDR3 region has 15 residues. Looked up from germline, CDR1 is LNHDA and CDR2 is SQIVND (reference sequence). The CDR3 DNA reads as TGTGCCAGCAACCGACAGGGGGAAGATGTCTATGGCTACACCTTC. The encoded protein is CASNRQGEDVYGYTF.

The chain links TRBV3-1 (or the pseudogene TRBV3-2) to TRBJ1-2, with D tentatively TRBD1 (5 bases). The CDR3 extends over 15 amino acids. CDR1 is LGHDT and CDR2 is YNNKEL in the germline V gene (reference sequence). Deletions cut 10 bases from V and 5 bases from J, with 23 bases between. This CDR3 is CATSEGTLLEYGYTF. DNA for the CDR3: TGTGCCACCTCCGAGGGGACCCTTCTAGAGTATGGCTACACCTTC.

This sequence joins TRBV29-1 and TRBJ2-3; 7 bases are a match to TRBD1. Germline CDR1 SQVTM, CDR2 ANQGSEA. The CDR3 covers 14 residues. V was clipped by 7 bases and J by 5 bases; unmatched bases: 12. In DNA, the CDR3 is TGCAGCGCCCCACGAAGGGGGCTGAAAGATACGCAGTATTTT. Its protein is CSAPRRGLKDTQYF.

The chain uses TRBV10-3 and TRBJ1-4; perhaps TRBD1 as D (6 bases). The V gene's germline CDR1 is ENHRY and CDR2 SYGVKD. This CDR3 is 14 amino acids long. V was shortened by 10 bases and J by 3 bases, with 15 bases between the two germline ends. The CDR3 sequence: CATGNRVPNEKLFF. The CDR3, as DNA: TGTGCCACCGGAAACAGGGTGCCTAATGAAAAACTGTTTTTT.

The CDR3 loop is CASSMMWREQPQHF. Written as DNA, the CDR3 is TGTGCCAGTAGTATGATGTGGCGTGAACAGCCCCAGCATTTT. The chain combines TRBV19 with TRBJ1-5; D is undetermined. V was shortened by 3 bases and J by 7 bases, with 13 bases between the two germline ends. The CDR3 loop spans 14 amino acids. Germline V gene data show CDR1 as LNHDA and CDR2 as SQIVND (reference sequence).

The rearrangement uses TRBV28 and TRBJ2-3; the D gene could be TRBD1 or TRBD2 (5 bases each). This CDR3 is built from 15 residues. With 5 bases removed from V and 2 bases from J, the gap between germline ends came to 14 bases. Germline values: CDR1 MDHEN, CDR2 SYDVKM. CDR3 residues: CASSPLRGYTDTQYF. The CDR3 DNA reads as TGTGCCAGCAGTCCCCTTCGGGGCTACACAGATACGCAGTATTTT.

The chain joins TRBV15 to TRBJ2-2; the D gene is possibly TRBD2 (6 bases). Trimming took 0 bases from V and 3 from J, leaving 14 bases between them. This CDR3 is 17 amino acids long. Germline CDR1 and CDR2: LNHNV and YYDKDF (reference sequence). CDR3 sequence (DNA): TGTGCCACCAGCAGAGATAGTCAACTAGCATACACCGGGGAGCTGTTTTTT. Encoded protein: CATSRDSQLAYTGELFF. Variable domain in full (rest from reference TRBV15 and TRBJ2-2): DAMVIQNPRYQVTQFGKPVTLSCSQTLNHNVMYWYQQKSSQAPKLLFHYYDKDFNNEADTPDNFQSRRPNTSFCFLDIRSPGLGDTAMYLCATSRDSQLAYTGELFFGEGSRLTVL.

The chain carries TRBV28 and TRBJ1-1, with D hard to call. V dropped 5 bases and J dropped 1 base, with 5 bases sitting between them. Germline loops: CDR1 MDHEN, CDR2 SYDVKM. The CDR3 runs 12 residues. CDR3 sequence: CASSRGNTEAFF. Written as DNA, the CDR3 is TGTGCCAGCAGTCGGGGGAACACTGAAGCTTTCTTT.

The rearrangement joins TRBV4-1 to TRBJ2-1; 8 bases are a match to TRBD1. This CDR3 region has 16 residues. The ends lost 2 bases at V and 0 bases at J; junction bases unmatched: 3. Germline CDR1 MGHRA, CDR2 YSYEKL. The CDR3 region is CASSQTRGPSYNEQFF. CDR3 coding DNA: TGCGCCAGCAGCCAAACCAGGGGGCCCTCCTACAATGAGCAGTTCTTC.

V gene TRBV28 combines with J gene TRBJ2-2; the D call may be TRBD1 or TRBD2 (5 bases each). V dropped 5 bases and J dropped 0 bases, with 13 bases sitting between them. CDR1 and CDR2 from the germline V gene are MDHEN and SYDVKM. The CDR3 consists of 16 residues. The CDR3 region is CASSPRGRANTGELFF. CDR3 DNA: TGTGCCAGCAGTCCTCGGGGCAGAGCGAACACCGGGGAGCTGTTTTTT.

The rearrangement links TRBV7-2 to TRBJ2-1; 7 positions match TRBD2. The CDR3 spans 16 residues. CDR1 is SGHTA, CDR2 FQGNSA, per germline. J was trimmed by 0 bases and V by 5 bases; bases with no gene match: 7. CDR3 residues: CASSPIGGTSYNEQFF. The CDR3 DNA is TGTGCCAGCAGCCCCATCGGGGGGACCTCCTACAATGAGCAGTTCTTC.